This TCR beta chain was identified in a study of radiotherapy plus CTLA-4 blockade in lung cancer. The wider study: Disease control was achieved by around 32% of patients, and objective responses by 18%. Regarding the study as a whole: The study found tumor-derived TCR clones expanded in blood after radiotherapy plus ipilimumab. The best predictor of response was reported to be early blood T cell clone dynamics, with interferon-beta.

V was pared by 5 bases and J by 3 bases, with 6 bases of the junction left unmatched. The CDR3 covers 15 residues. Germline V gives CDR1 MNHNS, CDR2 SASEGT. Regarding this clone: Its antigen remains unknown.

Focal radiation plus CTLA-4 blockade with ipilimumab was given to patients with chemo-refractory metastatic non-small-cell lung cancer. TCRdb keeps only in-frame clones here, not all; method: immunoSEQ multiplex PCR. The sample holds more than 90,000 clones, about four fifths seen once. The specimen comprised peripheral blood, sampled from a patient treated with radiotherapy plus ipilimumab. The chain couples TRBV6-1 to TRBJ2-7, with 11 bases lining up with TRBD2. The clonotype was recovered from a human donor with non-small cell lung cancer who had a partial response to radiotherapy plus ipilimumab. This CDR3 is CASSIISGRGYEQYF. CDR3 nucleotide sequence: TGTGCCAGCAGTATAATTAGCGGGAGGGGCTACGAGCAGTACTTC.